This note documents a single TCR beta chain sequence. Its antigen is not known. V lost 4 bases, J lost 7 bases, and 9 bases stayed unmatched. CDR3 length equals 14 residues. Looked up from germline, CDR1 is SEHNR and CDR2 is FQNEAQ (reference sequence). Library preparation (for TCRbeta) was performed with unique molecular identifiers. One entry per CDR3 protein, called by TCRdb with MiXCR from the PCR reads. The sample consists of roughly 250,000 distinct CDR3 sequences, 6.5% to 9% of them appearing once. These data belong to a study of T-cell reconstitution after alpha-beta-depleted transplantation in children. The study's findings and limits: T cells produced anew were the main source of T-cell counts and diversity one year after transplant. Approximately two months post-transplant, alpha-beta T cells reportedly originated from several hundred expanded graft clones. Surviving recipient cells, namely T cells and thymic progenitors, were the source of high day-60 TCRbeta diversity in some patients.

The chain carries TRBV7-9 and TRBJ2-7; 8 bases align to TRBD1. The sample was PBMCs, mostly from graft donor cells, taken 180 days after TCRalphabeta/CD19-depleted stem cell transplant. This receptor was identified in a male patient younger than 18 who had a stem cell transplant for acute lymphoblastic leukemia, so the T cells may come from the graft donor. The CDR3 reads CASSWPQGAGEQYF. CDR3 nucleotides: TGTGCCAGCAGCTGGCCGCAGGGGGCTGGGGAGCAGTACTTC.